This TCR beta chain was obtained from a study of control samples from healthy donors and cancer patients. The germline V gene encodes CDR1 LNHDA and CDR2 SQIVND (reference sequence). The CDR3 is 15 residues long. The V and J ends lost 4 bases and 8 bases respectively, with 15 bases between them. The data were produced by immunoSEQ multiplex PCR, yet TCRdb's version contains in-frame clones alone and is incomplete. The sample lists about 140,000 clones, roughly 92% seen once, with approximately 10% in the top ten. The material sequenced was blood. This chain links TRBV19 with TRBJ1-6, with D uncertain. The sequence was collected from a man younger than 40 in good health. The CDR3 reads CASSTGRPPDSPLHF. CDR3 nucleotides: TGTGCCAGTAGTACCGGACGACCTCCCGATTCACCCCTCCACTTT.